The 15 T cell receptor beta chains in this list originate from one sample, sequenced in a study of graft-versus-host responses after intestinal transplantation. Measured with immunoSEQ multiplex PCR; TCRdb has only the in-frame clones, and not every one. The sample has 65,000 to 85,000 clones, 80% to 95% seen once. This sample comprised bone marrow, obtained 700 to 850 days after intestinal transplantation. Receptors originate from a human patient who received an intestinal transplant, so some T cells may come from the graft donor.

The CDR3 DNA is TGTGCCAGCAGTGTTAGCGGGGGGGCGGGGGAGCAGTACTTC. Its translation: CASSVSGGAGEQYF. This chain links TRBV6-6 with TRBJ2-7; TRBD2 matches at 11 bases. The CDR3 consists of 14 residues. With V trimmed by 5 bases and J by 7 bases, 7 bases remained unmatched. Germline V gene data show CDR1 as MNHNY and CDR2 as SVGAGI (reference sequence).

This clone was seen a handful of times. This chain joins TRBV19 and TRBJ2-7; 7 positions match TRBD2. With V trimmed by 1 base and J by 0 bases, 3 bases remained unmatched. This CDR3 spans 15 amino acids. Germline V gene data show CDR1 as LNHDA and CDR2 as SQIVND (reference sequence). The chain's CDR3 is CASSIVGGSSYEQYF. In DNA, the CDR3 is TGTGCCAGTAGTATAGTGGGCGGGAGCTCCTACGAGCAGTACTTC.

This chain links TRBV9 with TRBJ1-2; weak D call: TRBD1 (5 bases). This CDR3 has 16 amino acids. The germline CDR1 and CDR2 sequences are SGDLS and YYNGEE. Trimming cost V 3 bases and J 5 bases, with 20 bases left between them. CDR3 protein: CASSDHPGRPDYGYTF. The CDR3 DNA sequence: TGTGCCAGCAGCGATCACCCGGGGCGCCCAGATTATGGCTACACCTTC. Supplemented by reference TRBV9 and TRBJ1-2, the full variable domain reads DSGVTQTPKHLITATGQRVTLRCSPRSGDLSVYWYQQSLDQGLQFLIQYYNGEERAKGNILERFSAQQFPDLHSELNLSSLELGDSALYFCASSDHPGRPDYGYTFGSGTRLTVV.

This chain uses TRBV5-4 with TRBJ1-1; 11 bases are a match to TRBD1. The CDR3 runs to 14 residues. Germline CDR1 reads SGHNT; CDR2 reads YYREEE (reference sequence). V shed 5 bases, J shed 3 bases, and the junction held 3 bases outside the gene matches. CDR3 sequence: CASSGQGADTEAFF. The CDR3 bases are TGTGCCAGCAGTGGACAGGGGGCAGACACTGAAGCTTTCTTT.

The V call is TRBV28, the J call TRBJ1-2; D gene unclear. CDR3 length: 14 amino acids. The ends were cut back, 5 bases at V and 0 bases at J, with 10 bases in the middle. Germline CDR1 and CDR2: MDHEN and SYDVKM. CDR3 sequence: CASSPRMANYGYTF. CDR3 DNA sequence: TGTGCCAGCAGTCCCCGGATGGCTAACTATGGCTACACCTTC.

The CDR3 loop is CASSPSDGSGNTIYF. DNA of the CDR3: TGTGCCAGCAGTCCCTCGGACGGCTCTGGAAACACCATATATTTT. This sequence joins TRBV27 and TRBJ1-3; D gene ambiguous. This CDR3 comprises 15 residues. The V gene's germline CDR1 is MNHEY and CDR2 SMNVEV (reference sequence). V gave up 5 bases and J gave up 0 bases, with 11 bases separating them.

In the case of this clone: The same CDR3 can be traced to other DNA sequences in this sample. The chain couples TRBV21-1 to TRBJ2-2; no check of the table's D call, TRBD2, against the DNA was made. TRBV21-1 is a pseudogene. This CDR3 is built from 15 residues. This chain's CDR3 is CASTLTYPNTGELFF. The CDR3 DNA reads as TGTGCCAGCACCCTGACTTACCCGAACACCGGGGAGCTATTTTTT.

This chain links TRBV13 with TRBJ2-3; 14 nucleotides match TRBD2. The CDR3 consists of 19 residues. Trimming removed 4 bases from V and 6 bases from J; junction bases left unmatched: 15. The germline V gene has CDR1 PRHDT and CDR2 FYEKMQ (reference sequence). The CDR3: CASSSLGTSGGANRDTQYF. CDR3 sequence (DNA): TGTGCCAGCAGCTCGTTGGGGACTAGCGGGGGCGCAAACCGGGATACGCAGTATTTT.

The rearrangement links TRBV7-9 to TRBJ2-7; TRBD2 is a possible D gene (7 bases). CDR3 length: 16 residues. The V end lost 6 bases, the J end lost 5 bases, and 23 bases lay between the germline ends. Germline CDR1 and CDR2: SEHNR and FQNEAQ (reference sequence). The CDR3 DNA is TGTGCCAGCAGGTCCACCCGGGGGGCTCTAATTCACGAGCAGTACTTC. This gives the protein CASRSTRGALIHEQYF.

CDR3: CASSLRKTGDTGELFF. CDR3 sequence (DNA): TGCGCCAGCAGCTTGCGTAAGACAGGGGACACCGGGGAGCTGTTTTTT. The V gene is TRBV5-1, the J gene TRBJ2-2; the match to TRBD1 covers 8 bases. This CDR3 contains 16 residues. Germline CDR1 SGHRS, CDR2 YFSETQ. The ends lost 1 base at V and 3 bases at J; junction bases unmatched: 5.

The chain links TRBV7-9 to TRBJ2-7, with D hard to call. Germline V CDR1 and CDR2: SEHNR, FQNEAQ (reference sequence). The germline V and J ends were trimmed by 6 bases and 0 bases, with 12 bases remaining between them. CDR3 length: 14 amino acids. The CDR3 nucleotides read TGTGCCAGCAGTTCCGACTGGAGCTCCTACGAGCAGTACTTC. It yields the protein CASSSDWSSYEQYF.

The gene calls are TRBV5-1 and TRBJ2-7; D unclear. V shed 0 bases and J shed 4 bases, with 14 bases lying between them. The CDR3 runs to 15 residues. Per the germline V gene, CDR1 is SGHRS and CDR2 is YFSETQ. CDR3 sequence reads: CASSLDPVVVYEQYF. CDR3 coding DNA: TGCGCCAGCAGCTTGGATCCCGTGGTTGTTTACGAGCAGTACTTC.

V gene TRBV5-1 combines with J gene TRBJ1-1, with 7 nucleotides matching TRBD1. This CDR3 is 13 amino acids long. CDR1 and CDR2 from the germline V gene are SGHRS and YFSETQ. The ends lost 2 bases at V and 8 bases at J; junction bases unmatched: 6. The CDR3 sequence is CASSLQGRAEAFF. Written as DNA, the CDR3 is TGCGCCAGCAGCTTACAGGGGCGCGCCGAAGCTTTCTTT.

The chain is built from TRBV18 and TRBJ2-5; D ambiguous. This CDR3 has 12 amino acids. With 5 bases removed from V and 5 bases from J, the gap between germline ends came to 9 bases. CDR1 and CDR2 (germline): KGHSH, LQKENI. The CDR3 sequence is CASSTPLETQYF. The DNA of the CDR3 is TGTGCCAGCTCAACCCCCTTGGAGACCCAGTACTTC.

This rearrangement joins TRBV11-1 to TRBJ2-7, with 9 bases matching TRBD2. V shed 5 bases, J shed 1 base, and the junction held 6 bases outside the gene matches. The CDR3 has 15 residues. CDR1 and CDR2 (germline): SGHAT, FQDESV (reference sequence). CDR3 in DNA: TGTGCCAGCAGCCCCAGCGGGGGGCTATCCTACGAGCAGTACTTC. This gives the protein CASSPSGGLSYEQYF.